The T cell receptor (beta chain) under discussion was sequenced for a study of blood T cell repertoires in COVID-19. Generated by immunoSEQ multiplex PCR, the TCRdb table keeps only in-frame clones and is missing some. Of 350,000 or so clones in the sample, 89% were seen once. V was cut by 0 bases and J by 3 bases, with 9 bases left in between. The V gene's germline CDR1 is MNHEY and CDR2 SVGAGI. CDR3 size: 14 residues. The source of this sequence is a woman aged 55-69 years with COVID-19, enrolled during active disease. Sequencing was carried out using peripheral blood. The chain employs TRBV6-5 and TRBJ2-7; D is uncertain. The CDR3 protein is CASSYSGRNYEQYF. The CDR3 DNA reads as TGTGCCAGCAGTTACTCGGGCAGGAACTACGAGCAGTACTTC.